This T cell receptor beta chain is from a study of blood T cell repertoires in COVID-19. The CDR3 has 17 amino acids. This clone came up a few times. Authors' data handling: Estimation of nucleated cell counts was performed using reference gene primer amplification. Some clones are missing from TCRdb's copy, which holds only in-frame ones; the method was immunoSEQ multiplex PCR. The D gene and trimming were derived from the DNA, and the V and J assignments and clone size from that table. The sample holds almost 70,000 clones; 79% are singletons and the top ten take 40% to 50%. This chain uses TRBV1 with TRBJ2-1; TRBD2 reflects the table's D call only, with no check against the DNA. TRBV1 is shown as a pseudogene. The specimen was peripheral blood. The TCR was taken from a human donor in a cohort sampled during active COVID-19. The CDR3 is CTSSQIIAGGAYNEQFF. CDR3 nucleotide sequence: TGCACCAGCAGCCAGATCATAGCGGGAGGGGCCTACAATGAGCAGTTCTTC.